The 24 T cell receptor beta chains below come from one sample, sequenced in a study of technical replicates of blood from a few donors. Sequencing used immunoSEQ multiplex PCR; TCRdb keeps in-frame clones, though not all of them. Of more than 75,000 clones listed, 90% to 97% are singletons. The sequencing input was T cells isolated from PBMCs. These receptors were obtained from a human donor in good health.

This rearrangement joins TRBV5-4 to TRBJ1-5; D is undetermined. This CDR3 contains 15 residues. Germline lookup yields CDR1 SGHNT and CDR2 YYREEE (reference sequence). V gave up 0 bases and J gave up 0 bases, with 7 bases separating them. This CDR3 reads CASSLGGDSNQPQHF. In DNA, the CDR3 is TGTGCCAGCAGCTTGGGCGGTGATAGCAATCAGCCCCAGCATTTT. Full variable domain (outside the CDR3, taken from reference TRBV5-4 and TRBJ1-5): ETGVTQSPTHLIKTRGQQVTLRCSSQSGHNTVSWYQQALGQGPQFIFQYYREEENGRGNFPPRFSGLQFPNYSSELNVNALELDDSALYLCASSLGGDSNQPQHFGDGTRLSIL.

This clone showed up just once. The V and J genes are TRBV4-1 and TRBJ2-7, with TRBD2 identical over 10 bases. The V and J ends lost 1 base and 4 bases, in that order; junction bases with no gene match: 1. Germline CDR1 reads MGHRA; CDR2 reads YSYEKL. This CDR3 is 14 amino acids long. The CDR3 DNA sequence: TGCGCCAGCAGCCAAGCGACTAGCGGGTACGAGCAGTACTTC. This translates into CASSQATSGYEQYF.

This rearrangement joins TRBV28 to TRBJ2-1; TRBD2 matches 10 bases. The CDR3 has 14 residues. After removal of 10 bases from V and 3 bases from J, the junction contained 6 bases not matched to a gene. Germline CDR1 MDHEN, CDR2 SYDVKM. This CDR3 reads CATWTSGNYNEQFF. CDR3 DNA: TGTGCCACTTGGACTAGCGGCAACTACAATGAGCAGTTCTTC.

The chain is built from TRBV12-5 and TRBJ1-5, with no clear D. V was trimmed by 5 bases and J by 0 bases, leaving 11 bases between them. The V gene's germline CDR1 is LGHNT and CDR2 FRNRAP. This CDR3 contains 15 residues. CDR3 sequence: CASGAKTYSNQPQHF. The CDR3 region has the DNA TGTGCTAGTGGTGCCAAGACTTATAGCAATCAGCCCCAGCATTTT.

The rearrangement joins TRBV19 to TRBJ2-3; 7 bases line up with TRBD2. The CDR3 spans 15 residues. The ends lost 6 bases at V and 2 bases at J; junction bases unmatched: 8. CDR1 and CDR2 from the germline V gene are LNHDA and SQIVND (reference sequence). In nucleotides, the CDR3 is TGTGCCAGTAGGTACCGGGACTATACCACAGATACGCAGTATTTT. It encodes CASRYRDYTTDTQYF.

The chain is built from TRBV7-9 and TRBJ2-1; no reliable D call. This CDR3 contains 12 residues. CDR1 and CDR2 from the germline V gene are SEHNR and FQNEAQ (reference sequence). Trimming took off 5 bases at V and 4 bases at J, with 6 bases between the two ends. The CDR3 nucleotides are TGTGCCAGCAGCCCTTTATACAATGAGCAGTTCTTC. The encoded protein is CASSPLYNEQFF.

This clone was seen only once. The genes are TRBV30 and TRBJ2-2; 9 bases line up with TRBD1. The V segment lost 5 bases and the J segment 1 base; nucleotides outside the gene matches: 2. The CDR3 sequence is 14 residues long. CDR1 is GTSNPN and CDR2 is SVGIG in the germline V gene (reference sequence). In DNA, the CDR3 is TGTGCCTGGCCGGGACAGGGGAACACCGGGGAGCTGTTTTTT. Translating it yields CAWPGQGNTGELFF.

This clone showed up just once. The CDR3 DNA is TGCGCCAGCAGTGGGGACATTTTGAGCAATCAGCCCCAGCATTTT. Its protein product is CASSGDILSNQPQHF. The rearrangement links TRBV10-2 to TRBJ1-5; D possibly corresponds to TRBD1 (6 bases). Trimming left V 4 bases short and J 1 base short, with 11 bases between. CDR1 WSHSY and CDR2 SAAADI come from the germline V gene. This CDR3 spans 15 amino acids.

This clone has a single count. J is TRBJ1-4 and V is TRBV5-1; D remains ambiguous. Trimming removed 1 base from V and 6 bases from J, with 13 bases in between. The CDR3 runs 15 residues. Germline V gene lookup returns CDR1 SGHRS and CDR2 YFSETQ. The DNA for the CDR3 is TGCGCCAGCAGCTTGAGTGGAGGGCCTTATGAAAAACTGTTTTTT. It is translated as CASSLSGGPYEKLFF.

The rearrangement uses TRBV14 and TRBJ2-7; 7 bases are a match to TRBD2. Trimming took 4 bases from V and 1 from J; bases not matched to a gene: 4. Looked up from germline, CDR1 is SGHDN and CDR2 is FVKESK. This CDR3 contains 14 residues. CDR3 bases: TGTGCCAGCAGCCCCCGGGGGGTTTCCTACGAGCAGTACTTC. The encoded protein is CASSPRGVSYEQYF.

The V gene is TRBV6-6, the J gene TRBJ2-5; 8 bases match TRBD1. Trimming removed 6 bases from V and 1 base from J; junction bases left unmatched: 4. Germline lookup yields CDR1 MNHNY and CDR2 SVGAGI (reference sequence). The CDR3 totals 14 residues. The CDR3 loop is CASSYGQGQETQYF. For the CDR3, the DNA is TGTGCCAGCAGCTATGGACAGGGCCAAGAGACCCAGTACTTC.

The V call is TRBV19, the J call TRBJ2-3, with D possibly being TRBD2 (6 bases). The V and J ends lost 4 bases and 1 base respectively, with 12 bases between them. CDR1 and CDR2 (germline): LNHDA, SQIVND (reference sequence). The CDR3 extends over 15 amino acids. The CDR3 loop reads CASSRRESGTDTQYF. The CDR3 DNA is TGTGCCAGTAGTAGACGGGAGTCGGGCACAGATACGCAGTATTTT. The full variable domain, completed using reference TRBV19 and TRBJ2-3, is DGGITQSPKYLFRKEGQNVTLSCEQNLNHDAMYWYRQDPGQGLRLIYYSQIVNDFQKGDIAEGYSVSREKKESFPLTVTSAQKNPTAFYLCASSRRESGTDTQYFGPGTRLTVL.

This chain links TRBV15 with TRBJ2-7, with D possibly matching TRBD1 (6 bases). Germline V gene sequence: CDR1 LNHNV, CDR2 YYDKDF (reference sequence). The CDR3 is 14 residues long. The ends were cut back, 5 bases at V and 0 bases at J, with 11 bases in the middle. The CDR3 bases are TGTGCCACCAGCCGGGACATAGGCTCCTACGAGCAGTACTTC. Its translation: CATSRDIGSYEQYF.

The V gene is TRBV6-1, the J gene TRBJ1-3, with D unresolved. V gave up 4 bases and J gave up 4 bases, with 8 bases separating them. CDR1 and CDR2 (germline): MNHNS, SASEGT. The CDR3 covers 13 residues. The CDR3 loop is CASSVRGGNTIYF. CDR3 DNA: TGTGCCAGCAGTGTCCGGGGAGGAAACACCATATATTTT.

This clone appeared a few times. This chain connects TRBV6-5 to TRBJ1-1; D remains unclear. The V and J ends lost 5 bases and 0 bases respectively, with 7 bases between them. CDR1 is MNHEY, CDR2 SVGAGI, per germline. The CDR3 consists of 13 residues. The CDR3 DNA reads as TGTGCCAGCAGTACCACTGTGAACACTGAAGCTTTCTTT. Translated, it gives CASSTTVNTEAFF.

This sequence joins TRBV6-1 and TRBJ2-3; D is ambiguous. Germline CDR1 MNHNS, CDR2 SASEGT. The CDR3 contains 14 residues. The ends were cut back, 2 bases at V and 0 bases at J, with 6 bases in the middle. CDR3 bases: TGTGCCAGCAGTGAATCCTATAGCACAGATACGCAGTATTTT. It encodes CASSESYSTDTQYF.

This sequence joins TRBV5-1 and TRBJ2-1; D not certain. The CDR3 has 11 residues. The germline V gene encodes CDR1 SGHRS and CDR2 YFSETQ. V lost 0 bases and J lost 9, with 4 bases in between. The CDR3 DNA follows: TGCGCCAGCAGCTTGGGGAGTGAGCAGTTCTTC. This sequence encodes CASSLGSEQFF.

This chain joins TRBV9 and TRBJ1-3, with D perhaps TRBD1 (5 bases). CDR1 and CDR2 (germline): SGDLS, YYNGEE. Trimming stripped 4 bases from V and 2 bases from J, with 16 bases between. This CDR3 is built from 16 residues. The DNA for the CDR3 is TGTGCCAGCAGCACCCCAGGGAATGCGGCTGGAAACACCATATATTTT. It yields the protein CASSTPGNAAGNTIYF.

The V and J genes are TRBV19 and TRBJ2-7; TRBD1 aligns across 8 bases. The J segment lost 7 bases and the V segment lost 3 bases, leaving 11 bases of the junction unmatched. This CDR3 comprises 15 residues. The V gene's germline CDR1 is LNHDA and CDR2 SQIVND (reference sequence). The CDR3 bases are TGTGCCAGTAGTATTCGGGGGCAGGGGGCGCGGGAGCAGTACTTC. As protein: CASSIRGQGAREQYF.

The rearrangement joins TRBV30 to TRBJ1-3, with D maybe TRBD1 (5 bases). With 1 base removed from V and 3 bases from J, the gap between germline ends came to 7 bases. The CDR3 runs 13 residues. Germline CDR1 is GTSNPN and CDR2 is SVGIG (reference sequence). The CDR3 protein is CAWSGQSGNTIYF. The CDR3, as DNA: TGTGCCTGGAGTGGACAGAGTGGAAACACCATATATTTT.

The CDR3 sequence: CASSFRRLYGYTF. Here the CDR3 DNA reads TGTGCCAGCAGTTTTAGGCGGCTCTATGGCTACACCTTC. The rearrangement links TRBV27 to TRBJ1-2; D remains ambiguous. V was pared by 3 bases and J by 4 bases, with 9 bases between. The germline CDR1 and CDR2 sequences are MNHEY and SMNVEV (reference sequence). The CDR3 contains 13 residues.

The gene calls are TRBV4-2 and TRBJ1-2; TRBD1 agrees at 8 bases. In germline, CDR1 is LGHNA, CDR2 YNFKEQ. The CDR3 has 22 amino acids. V lost 1 base to trimming and J lost 2 bases; unmatched junction nucleotides: 24. The CDR3 bases are TGTGCCAGCAGCCAAGGGCAGGGGGCGGCAAGTTTCCACCCCGAGTCAAACTATGGCTACACCTTC. It is translated as CASSQGQGAASFHPESNYGYTF.

The gene calls are TRBV5-8 and TRBJ2-1, with 10 nucleotides matching TRBD2. The V segment lost 0 bases and the J segment 4 bases; nucleotides outside the gene matches: 4. The CDR3 runs 16 residues. The V gene's germline CDR1 is SGHTS and CDR2 YDEGEE. This CDR3 is CASSLGAGGYYNEQFF. CDR3 sequence (DNA): TGTGCCAGCAGCTTGGGAGCGGGAGGGTATTACAATGAGCAGTTCTTC. The full variable domain, with the rest looked up from reference TRBV5-8 and TRBJ2-1, is EAGVTQSPTHLIKTRGQQATLRCSPISGHTSVYWYQQALGLGLQFLLWYDEGEERNRGNFPPRFSGRQFPNYSSELNVNALELEDSALYLCASSLGAGGYYNEQFFGPGTRLTVL.

The V call is TRBV7-3, the J call TRBJ2-3; tentative D call: TRBD1 (5 bases). The CDR3 sequence is 14 residues long. V shed 2 bases and J shed 1 base, with 7 bases lying between them. The germline V gene has CDR1 SGHTA and CDR2 FQGTGA. Here the CDR3 DNA reads TGTGCCAGCAGCTTAGAGACAGGCACAGATACGCAGTATTTT. Residues: CASSLETGTDTQYF.